This T cell receptor (beta chain) was recovered during a study of metastatic and nonmetastatic thyroid tumors. Study-wide context: For malignant and benign thyroid patients, tumor or nodule tissue and blood were the sources whose repertoires were compared.

Each patient came to thyroid surgery without any prior treatment (of any kind). Study-level points and caveats: According to reports, the diversity of TCR beta was significantly higher in malignant thyroid tumors than in benign nodules, and this held in both blood and tumor samples.

With regard to this clone: Its antigen is undetermined.

TCRdb re-clonotyped the PCR reads via MiXCR. The data contain 35,000 to 40,000 clones, about 29% of them singletons. Trimming at V came to 8 bases and at J to 3 bases, leaving 7 bases not matched to a gene. Germline-derived CDR1 and CDR2 are SEHNR and FQNEAQ (reference sequence). The CDR3 consists of 13 residues. This chain links TRBV7-9 with TRBJ2-7, with 7 bases fitting TRBD2. Sequenced input: blood. This receptor was obtained from a male donor with papillary thyroid cancer or a benign thyroid nodule (not recorded which). Some clones in this sample may be carry-over from other donors' samples. The CDR3 spells CASRPSGNYEQYF. In DNA, the CDR3 is TGTGCCAGCCGACCCAGCGGGAACTACGAGCAGTACTTC.